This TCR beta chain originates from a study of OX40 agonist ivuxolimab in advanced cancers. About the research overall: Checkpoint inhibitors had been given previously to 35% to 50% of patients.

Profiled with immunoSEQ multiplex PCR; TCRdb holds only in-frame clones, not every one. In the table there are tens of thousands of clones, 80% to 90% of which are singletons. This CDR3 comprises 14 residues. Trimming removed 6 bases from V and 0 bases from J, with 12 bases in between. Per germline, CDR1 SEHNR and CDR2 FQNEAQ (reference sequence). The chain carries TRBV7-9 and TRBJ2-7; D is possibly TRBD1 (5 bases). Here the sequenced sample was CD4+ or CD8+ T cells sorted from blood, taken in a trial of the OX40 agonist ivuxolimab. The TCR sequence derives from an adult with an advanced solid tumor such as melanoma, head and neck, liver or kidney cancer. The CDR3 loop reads CASSSGRDSYEQYF. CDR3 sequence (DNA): TGTGCCAGCAGTAGTGGCAGGGACTCCTACGAGCAGTACTTC.